These 29 T cell receptor beta chains originate from one sample sequenced in a study of cytomegalovirus exposure and HLA in healthy donors. PCR amplification relied on 60 Vbeta primers (plus 13 Jbeta primers). TCRdb keeps only in-frame clones here, not all; method: immunoSEQ multiplex PCR. The sample records about 140,000 clones, about two thirds being singletons. Sequencing was performed on PBMCs. The receptors shown here come from a woman in her 40s in good health and CMV-seronegative.

This sequence joins TRBV4-1 and TRBJ2-2, with D possibly TRBD2 on 5 matching bases. The CDR3 consists of 17 residues. V gave up 0 bases and J gave up 1 base, with 12 bases separating them. Germline loops: CDR1 MGHRA, CDR2 YSYEKL. CDR3 region: CASSQDIVRGNTGELFF. CDR3 DNA: TGCGCCAGCAGCCAAGATATAGTTCGGGGGAACACCGGGGAGCTGTTTTTT.

The chain is built from TRBV7-8 and TRBJ1-5; D not certain. The germline V and J ends were trimmed by 4 bases and 7 bases, with 8 bases remaining between them. Germline CDR1 and CDR2: SGHVS and FQNEAQ. The CDR3 consists of 12 residues. CDR3 region: CASSYSSQPQHF. The CDR3 region has the DNA TGTGCCAGCAGCTACTCATCCCAGCCCCAGCATTTT.

This clone was found once. This sequence joins TRBV5-1 and TRBJ2-7, with 8 bases aligning to TRBD1. This CDR3 region has 14 residues. With 0 bases clipped from V and 7 bases from J, the junction kept 6 bases outside the gene matches. Germline V gene sequence: CDR1 SGHRS, CDR2 YFSETQ. CDR3 residues: CASSLGQGAWEQYF. DNA for the CDR3: TGCGCCAGCAGCTTGGGTCAGGGGGCGTGGGAGCAGTACTTC.

The chain uses TRBV9 and TRBJ2-1, with a weak D call TRBD2 (6 bases). Germline CDR1 reads SGDLS; CDR2 reads YYNGEE. This CDR3 has 16 residues. The V and J ends lost 4 bases and 0 bases respectively, with 14 bases between them. CDR3: CASSLPSSASYNEQFF. CDR3 in DNA: TGTGCCAGCAGCCTACCCTCTAGCGCCTCCTACAATGAGCAGTTCTTC. Together with reference TRBV9 and TRBJ2-1, the CDR3 gives the full variable domain: DSGVTQTPKHLITATGQRVTLRCSPRSGDLSVYWYQQSLDQGLQFLIQYYNGEERAKGNILERFSAQQFPDLHSELNLSSLELGDSALYFCASSLPSSASYNEQFFGPGTRLTVL.

This clone was counted a single time. The CDR3 is CASKRQGAKEQYF. The CDR3 DNA sequence: TGTGCCAGCAAGCGACAGGGGGCTAAAGAGCAGTACTTC. The chain has TRBV28 and TRBJ2-7; 10 bases are shared with TRBD1. The germline V gene has CDR1 MDHEN and CDR2 SYDVKM. V lost 7 bases and J lost 7; bases outside the gene matches: 7. The CDR3 covers 13 residues.

This clone has only a few counts. The CDR3 here is CASSQGDRDYNEQFF. The CDR3 DNA reads as TGCGCCAGCAGCCAAGGGGACAGGGATTACAATGAGCAGTTCTTC. The V gene is TRBV4-1, the J gene TRBJ2-1; 9 bases match TRBD1. The CDR3 loop spans 15 amino acids. The V and J ends lost 1 base and 4 bases, in that order; junction bases with no gene match: 2. The germline gives CDR1 MGHRA, CDR2 YSYEKL.

The chain recombines TRBV28 with TRBJ2-2; TRBD2 might be the D (6 bases). The V end was cut by 7 bases, the J end by 1 base, with 13 bases between. The CDR3 totals 15 residues. CDR1 and CDR2 from the germline V gene are MDHEN and SYDVKM. CDR3 sequence (DNA): TGTGCCAGCACCCGGGGGACGGGGAACACCGGGGAGCTGTTTTTT. Encoded protein: CASTRGTGNTGELFF.

The chain is built from TRBV6-6 and TRBJ1-1; 8 bases align to TRBD1. This CDR3 spans 13 amino acids. V gave up 6 bases and J gave up 7 bases; unmatched junction bases: 7. Germline V gene lookup returns CDR1 MNHNY and CDR2 SVGAGI (reference sequence). In DNA, the CDR3 is TGTGCCAGCAGCAGGGGGCGTCAGGATGAAGCTTTCTTT. Translating gives CASSRGRQDEAFF.

The sample holds a few counts of this clone. The chain recombines TRBV7-3 with TRBJ2-1; TRBD2 matches 8 bases. V lost 5 bases and J lost 7; bases outside the gene matches: 13. The CDR3 runs to 16 residues. CDR1 is SGHTA and CDR2 is FQGTGA in the germline V gene. CDR3 in amino acids: CASSRSGLGRGNEQFF. In DNA form, the CDR3 reads TGTGCCAGCAGCCGTTCGGGACTAGGTCGGGGAAATGAGCAGTTCTTC.

The chain has TRBV5-5 and TRBJ1-2; the match to TRBD1 covers 8 bases. Germline V gives CDR1 SGHKS, CDR2 YYEKEE (reference sequence). V lost 3 bases to trimming and J lost 8 bases; unmatched junction nucleotides: 9. The CDR3 loop spans 14 amino acids. The CDR3 DNA is TGTGCCAGCAGCTCGTCGGACAGGGTGGGAGGCTACACCTTC. It specifies CASSSSDRVGGYTF.

CDR3 sequence: CASRFGTGNTGELFF. DNA for the CDR3: TGTGCCAGCAGATTCGGGACAGGGAACACCGGGGAGCTGTTTTTT. This chain uses TRBV6-6 with TRBJ2-2; 8 bases fit TRBD1. Unmatched junction bases numbered 4, after V lost 6 bases and J lost 1 base. There are 15 residues in the CDR3. Germline V gene sequence: CDR1 MNHNY, CDR2 SVGAGI (reference sequence).

The gene calls are TRBV5-1 and TRBJ1-5; the match to TRBD1 covers 7 bases. The CDR3 has 15 residues. Germline CDR1 reads SGHRS; CDR2 reads YFSETQ. V dropped 2 bases and J dropped 4; count of bases not matched to a gene: 6. The CDR3 DNA sequence: TGCGCCAGCAGCTTAGGTGACAGGGAAAATCAGCCCCAGCATTTT. Protein: CASSLGDRENQPQHF.

The V and J genes are TRBV6-1 and TRBJ2-1, with TRBD1 identical over 11 bases. V was clipped by 4 bases and J by 8 bases; unmatched bases: 16. The CDR3 covers 18 residues. CDR1 and CDR2 (germline): MNHNS, SASEGT. This CDR3 is CASSGDLFSGTGGHEQFF. The CDR3 bases are TGTGCCAGCAGTGGAGACCTTTTCTCCGGGACAGGGGGTCATGAGCAGTTCTTC.

The chain recombines TRBV25-1 with TRBJ2-3; possible D gene TRBD1, 5 bases. This CDR3 comprises 16 residues. The germline CDR1 and CDR2 sequences are MGHDK and SYGVNS. Trimming removed 3 bases at V and 0 bases at J, with 13 bases between. CDR3 sequence (DNA): TGTGCCAGCAGTGATGGTGGGCAGGGAAGCACAGATACGCAGTATTTT. It codes for CASSDGGQGSTDTQYF.

The V call is TRBV11-2, the J call TRBJ1-1, with TRBD1 as a possible D gene (6 bases). CDR3 length: 15 residues. The germline V gene encodes CDR1 SGHAT and CDR2 FQNNGV. V lost 2 bases and J lost 4, with 14 bases in between. DNA of the CDR3: TGTGCCAGCAGCTTAAGTAGGGACACCCTCACTGAAGCTTTCTTT. Amino acids: CASSLSRDTLTEAFF.

V usage is TRBV5-1 and J usage is TRBJ2-7, with 8 nucleotides matching TRBD1. CDR1 and CDR2 (germline): SGHRS, YFSETQ. V shed 4 bases, J shed 3 bases, and the junction held 6 bases outside the gene matches. CDR3 size: 14 residues. The CDR3 DNA is TGCGCCAGCAGCCGACAGGGGTTTGGCTACGAGCAGTACTTC. Its protein is CASSRQGFGYEQYF.

This clone was seen a few times. The chain couples TRBV29-1 to TRBJ1-1; D not resolved. Germline CDR1 is SQVTM and CDR2 is ANQGSEA. The V end lost 1 base, the J end lost 8 bases, and 11 bases lay between the germline ends. The CDR3 extends over 12 amino acids. Written as DNA, the CDR3 is TGCAGCGTTGAAGGGTACAGCGGGGAAGCTTTCTTT. Translated, it gives CSVEGYSGEAFF. Variable domain in full (rest from reference TRBV29-1 and TRBJ1-1): SAVISQKPSRDICQRGTSLTIQCQVDSQVTMMFWYRQQPGQSLTLIATANQGSEATYESGFVIDKFPISRPNLTFSTLTVSNMSPEDSSIYLCSVEGYSGEAFFGQGTRLTVV.

CDR3: CASSFDRDSGEQYF. CDR3 sequence (DNA): TGTGCCAGCAGCTTTGATCGGGACTCCGGGGAGCAGTACTTC. The chain joins TRBV7-2 to TRBJ2-7, with a tentative D call TRBD2 (6 bases). The CDR3 covers 14 residues. V was trimmed by 3 bases and J by 7 bases, leaving 16 bases between them. The germline V gene has CDR1 SGHTA and CDR2 FQGNSA.

The CDR3 loop is CASSIGTGDTEAFF. CDR3 sequence (DNA): TGTGCCAGCTCGATCGGGACAGGGGATACTGAAGCTTTCTTT. The rearrangement joins TRBV18 to TRBJ1-1; 10 nucleotides match TRBD1. The V gene end was trimmed by 6 bases and the J gene end by 5 bases; junction bases not matched to a gene: 6. The CDR3 runs 14 residues. Germline V gene sequence: CDR1 KGHSH, CDR2 LQKENI.

The chain couples TRBV18 to TRBJ2-1; D is unclear. The CDR3 extends over 16 amino acids. V lost 0 bases, J lost 0 bases, and 9 bases lay in between. Germline V gene data show CDR1 as KGHSH and CDR2 as LQKENI. This CDR3 reads CASSPPLRSSYNEQFF. The CDR3 bases are TGTGCCAGCTCACCACCTTTGCGGAGCTCCTACAATGAGCAGTTCTTC.

The chain carries TRBV7-2 and TRBJ2-1; D is perhaps TRBD1 (5 bases). The germline V gene has CDR1 SGHTA and CDR2 FQGNSA. The CDR3 is 12 amino acids. The V gene lost 3 bases and the J gene lost 10 bases, with 10 bases spanning the gap. The CDR3: CASSFARTEQFF. DNA of the CDR3: TGTGCCAGCAGCTTCGCCAGGACAGAGCAGTTCTTC. Using reference TRBV7-2 and TRBJ2-1 for the parts outside the CDR3, the full variable domain is GAGVSQSPSNKVTEKGKDVELRCDPISGHTALYWYRQSLGQGLEFLIYFQGNSAPDKSGLPSDRFSAERTGGSVSTLTIQRTQQEDSAVYLCASSFARTEQFFGPGTRLTVL.

The J gene is TRBJ2-7, the V gene TRBV7-9; 9 bases match TRBD1. Trimming cost V 0 bases and J 11 bases; bases outside gene matches: 5. Germline values: CDR1 SEHNR, CDR2 FQNEAQ (reference sequence). This CDR3 has 13 residues. The CDR3 here is CASSLAGQGVKYF. In DNA form, the CDR3 reads TGTGCCAGCAGCTTAGCGGGACAGGGAGTAAAGTACTTC.

The gene calls are TRBV18 and TRBJ2-1; possibly TRBD2 for D (7 bases). CDR3 length: 16 amino acids. Trimming shortened V by 2 bases and J by 5 bases, and 16 bases separated the two germline ends. Germline lookup yields CDR1 KGHSH and CDR2 LQKENI. The CDR3 DNA follows: TGTGCCAGCTCACCAGAGTTCGGGGGGCCGGACAATGAGCAGTTCTTC. It yields the protein CASSPEFGGPDNEQFF.

CDR3 amino acids: CASSAQSGNTIYF. CDR3 DNA: TGTGCCAGCAGTGCGCAGTCTGGAAACACCATATATTTT. This sequence joins TRBV2 and TRBJ1-3; D is ambiguous. V was clipped by 4 bases and J by 1 base, with 5 bases between them. Germline V gives CDR1 SNHLY, CDR2 FYNNEI. CDR3 length: 13 amino acids. Full variable domain (rest looked up from reference TRBV2 and TRBJ1-3): EPEVTQTPSHQVTQMGQEVILRCVPISNHLYFYWYRQILGQKVEFLVSFYNNEISEKSEIFDDQFSVERPDGSNFTLKIRSTKLEDSAMYFCASSAQSGNTIYFGEGSWLTVV.

The chain has TRBV7-9 and TRBJ1-2; 7 bases match TRBD1. J lost 7 bases, V lost 7 bases, and 15 bases had no gene match. There are 15 residues in the CDR3. Germline CDR1 reads SEHNR; CDR2 reads FQNEAQ (reference sequence). CDR3 residues: CASTSPDRPRGGYTF. The CDR3 coding sequence is TGTGCCAGCACCTCTCCGGACAGGCCTCGGGGTGGCTACACCTTC.

This clone was picked up a small number of times. The chain carries TRBV15 and TRBJ1-1; TRBD1 aligns across 10 bases. The CDR3 is 14 residues long. J lost 8 bases, V lost 5 bases, and 8 bases had no gene match. Germline V gene sequence: CDR1 LNHNV, CDR2 YYDKDF (reference sequence). As DNA, the CDR3 is TGTGCCACCAGCGGGGGACAGGGGACCACGGAAGCTTTCTTT. It codes for CATSGGQGTTEAFF.

The gene calls are TRBV4-2 and TRBJ2-1, with 12 bases identical to TRBD2. V dropped 7 bases and J dropped 6; count of bases not matched to a gene: 10. The CDR3 has 16 residues. Germline V gene lookup returns CDR1 LGHNA and CDR2 YNFKEQ. In DNA, the CDR3 is TGTGCCAGCACCCCCGAGTGGGGACTAGCGGGCAATGAGCAGTTCTTC. It yields the protein CASTPEWGLAGNEQFF.

V is TRBV6-6 and J is TRBJ2-2, with a weak D call TRBD2 (6 bases). V was trimmed by 11 bases and J by 4 bases, leaving 17 bases between them. This CDR3 contains 14 residues. Germline V gene lookup returns CDR1 MNHNY and CDR2 SVGAGI (reference sequence). DNA of the CDR3: TGTGCCTGCACCCGGCGGGGCGGCACCGGGGAGCTGTTTTTT. Protein: CACTRRGGTGELFF.

This rearrangement joins TRBV11-2 to TRBJ2-4; 12 bases line up with TRBD1. CDR3 length: 16 residues. The V and J ends lost 5 bases and 8 bases, in that order; junction bases with no gene match: 10. The germline V gene has CDR1 SGHAT and CDR2 FQNNGV. The CDR3, as DNA: TGTGCCAGCAGCCAAAGGCCGGGACAGGGGGCGGACATTCAGTACTTC. Its translation: CASSQRPGQGADIQYF.